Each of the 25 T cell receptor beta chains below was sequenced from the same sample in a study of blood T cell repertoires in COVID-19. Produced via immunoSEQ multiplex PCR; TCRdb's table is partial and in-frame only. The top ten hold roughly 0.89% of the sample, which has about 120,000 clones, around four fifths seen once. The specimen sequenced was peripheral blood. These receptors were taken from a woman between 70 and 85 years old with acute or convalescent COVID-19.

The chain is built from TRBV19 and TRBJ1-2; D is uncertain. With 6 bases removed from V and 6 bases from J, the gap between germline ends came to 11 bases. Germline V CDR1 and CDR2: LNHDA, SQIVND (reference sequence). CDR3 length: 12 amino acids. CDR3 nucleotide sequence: TGTGCCAGTAGCCCCGGGAATCATGGCTACACCTTC. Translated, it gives CASSPGNHGYTF.

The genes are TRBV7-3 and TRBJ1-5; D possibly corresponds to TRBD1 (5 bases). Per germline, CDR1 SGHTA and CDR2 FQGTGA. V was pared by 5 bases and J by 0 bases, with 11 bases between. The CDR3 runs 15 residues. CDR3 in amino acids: CASSGALYSNQPQHF. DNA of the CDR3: TGTGCCAGCAGCGGGGCCCTTTATAGCAATCAGCCCCAGCATTTT.

Here the CDR3 DNA reads TGCAGCCCGGGACTAGGCGGGAATGAGCAGTTCTTC. Protein: CSPGLGGNEQFF. This chain uses TRBV29-1 with TRBJ2-1; 8 nucleotides line up with TRBD2. The J segment lost 7 bases and the V segment lost 8 bases, leaving 7 bases of the junction unmatched. The CDR3 totals 12 residues. Germline V gives CDR1 SQVTM, CDR2 ANQGSEA.

CDR3 DNA sequence: TGCGCCAAAGTCTACCGGGACAGGGGGTTCACAGATACGCAGTATTTT. Residues: CAKVYRDRGFTDTQYF. The rearrangement uses TRBV23-1 and TRBJ2-3, with 11 nucleotides matching TRBD1. TRBV23-1 is an open reading frame whose function is uncertain. Trimming at V came to 10 bases and at J to 2 bases, leaving 11 bases not matched to a gene. The CDR3 totals 16 residues.

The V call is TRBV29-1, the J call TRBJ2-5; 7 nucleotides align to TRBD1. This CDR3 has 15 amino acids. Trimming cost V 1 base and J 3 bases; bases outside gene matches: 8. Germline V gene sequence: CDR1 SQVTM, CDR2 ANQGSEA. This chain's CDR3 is CSVEGYSGTEETQYF. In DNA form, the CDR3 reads TGCAGCGTTGAAGGTTACTCCGGGACAGAAGAGACCCAGTACTTC.

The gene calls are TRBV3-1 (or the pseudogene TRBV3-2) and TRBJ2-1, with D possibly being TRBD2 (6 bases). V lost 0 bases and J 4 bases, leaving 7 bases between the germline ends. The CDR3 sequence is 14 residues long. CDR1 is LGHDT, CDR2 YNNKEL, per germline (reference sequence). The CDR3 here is CASSQDGTYNEQFF. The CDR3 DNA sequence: TGTGCCAGCAGCCAAGATGGGACTTACAATGAGCAGTTCTTC.

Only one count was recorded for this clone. The CDR3 is CASSPRQPGLWSQHF. In DNA, the CDR3 is TGTGCCAGCAGCCCTAGACAGCCTGGCTTATGGTCCCAGCATTTT. The chain carries TRBV5-5 and TRBJ1-5, with D tentatively TRBD1 (5 bases). Germline loops: CDR1 SGHKS, CDR2 YYEKEE (reference sequence). The CDR3 has 15 residues. Trimming removed 4 bases at V and 11 bases at J, with 22 bases between.

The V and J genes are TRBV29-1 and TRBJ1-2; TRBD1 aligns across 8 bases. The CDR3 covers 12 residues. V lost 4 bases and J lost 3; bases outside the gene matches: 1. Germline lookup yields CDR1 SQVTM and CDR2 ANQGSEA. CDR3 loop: CSVATGDYGYTF. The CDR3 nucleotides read TGCAGCGTTGCGACAGGGGACTATGGCTACACCTTC.

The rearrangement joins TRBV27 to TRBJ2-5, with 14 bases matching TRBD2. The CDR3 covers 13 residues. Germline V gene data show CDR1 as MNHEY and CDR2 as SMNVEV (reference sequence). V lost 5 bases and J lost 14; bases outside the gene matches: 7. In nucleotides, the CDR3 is TGTGCCAGCAGTCCCGGGACTAGCGGGAGAGATTACTTC. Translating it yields CASSPGTSGRDYF.

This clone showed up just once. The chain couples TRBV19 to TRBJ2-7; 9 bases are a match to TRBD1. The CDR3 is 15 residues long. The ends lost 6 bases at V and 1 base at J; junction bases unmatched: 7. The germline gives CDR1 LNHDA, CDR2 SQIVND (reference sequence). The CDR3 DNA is TGTGCCAGTAGCGATCCGGGACAGGGATCCTACGAGCAGTACTTC. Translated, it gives CASSDPGQGSYEQYF.

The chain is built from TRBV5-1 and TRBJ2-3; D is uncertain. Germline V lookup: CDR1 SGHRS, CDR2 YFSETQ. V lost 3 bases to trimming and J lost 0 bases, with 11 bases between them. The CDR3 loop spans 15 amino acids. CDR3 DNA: TGCGCCAGCAGCTACCCCCTATCAAGCACAGATACGCAGTATTTT. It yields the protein CASSYPLSSTDTQYF.

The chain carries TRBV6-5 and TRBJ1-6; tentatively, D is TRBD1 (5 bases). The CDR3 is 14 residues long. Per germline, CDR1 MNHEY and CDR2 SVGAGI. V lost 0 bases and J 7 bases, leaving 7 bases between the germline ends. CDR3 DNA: TGTGCCAGCAGTTACTCGTCAGGGAATTCACCCCTCCACTTT. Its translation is CASSYSSGNSPLHF.

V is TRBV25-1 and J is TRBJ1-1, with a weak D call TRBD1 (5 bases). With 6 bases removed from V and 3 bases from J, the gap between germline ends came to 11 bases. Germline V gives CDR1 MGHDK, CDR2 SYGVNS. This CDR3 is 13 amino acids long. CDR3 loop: CASRPQGYTEAFF. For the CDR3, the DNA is TGTGCCAGCAGGCCCCAGGGTTACACTGAAGCTTTCTTT.

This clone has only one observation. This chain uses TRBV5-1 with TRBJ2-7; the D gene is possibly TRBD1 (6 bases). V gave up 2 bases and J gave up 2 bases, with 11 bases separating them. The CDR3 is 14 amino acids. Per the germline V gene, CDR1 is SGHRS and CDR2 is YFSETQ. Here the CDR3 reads CASSFGQGPYEQYF. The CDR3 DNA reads TGCGCCAGCAGCTTTGGGCAGGGGCCCTACGAGCAGTACTTC.

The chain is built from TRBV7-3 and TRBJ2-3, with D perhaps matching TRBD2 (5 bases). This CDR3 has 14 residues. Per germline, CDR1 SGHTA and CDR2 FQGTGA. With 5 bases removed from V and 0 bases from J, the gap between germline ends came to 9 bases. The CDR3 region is CASSGRGSTDTQYF. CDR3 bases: TGTGCCAGCAGCGGGAGAGGGAGCACAGATACGCAGTATTTT.

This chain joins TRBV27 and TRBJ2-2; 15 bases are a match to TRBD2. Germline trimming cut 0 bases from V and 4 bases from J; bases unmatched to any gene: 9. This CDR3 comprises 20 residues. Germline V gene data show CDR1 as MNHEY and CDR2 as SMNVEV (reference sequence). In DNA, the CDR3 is TGTGCCAGCAGTTTATCGAAGGGGACTAGCGGGAGGCCGAGCACCGGGGAGCTGTTTTTT. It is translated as CASSLSKGTSGRPSTGELFF.

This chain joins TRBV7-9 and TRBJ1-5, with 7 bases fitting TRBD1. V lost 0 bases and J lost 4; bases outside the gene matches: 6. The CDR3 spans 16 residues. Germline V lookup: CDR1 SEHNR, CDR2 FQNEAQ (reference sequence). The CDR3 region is CASSLARSGGNQPQHF. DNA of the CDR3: TGTGCCAGCAGCTTAGCACGCTCAGGGGGAAATCAGCCCCAGCATTTT.

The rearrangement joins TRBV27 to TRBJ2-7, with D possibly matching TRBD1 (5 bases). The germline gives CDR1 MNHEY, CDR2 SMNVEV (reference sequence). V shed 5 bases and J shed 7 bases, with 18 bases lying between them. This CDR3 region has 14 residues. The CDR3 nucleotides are TGTGCCAGCAGTCCTAATGGGTCCCCAGGGGAGCAGTACTTC. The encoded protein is CASSPNGSPGEQYF.

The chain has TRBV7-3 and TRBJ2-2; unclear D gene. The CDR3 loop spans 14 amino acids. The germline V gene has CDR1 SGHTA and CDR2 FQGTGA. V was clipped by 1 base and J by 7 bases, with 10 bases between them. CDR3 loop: CASSLNPPGGELFF. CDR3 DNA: TGTGCCAGCAGCTTAAACCCCCCCGGCGGGGAGCTGTTTTTT.

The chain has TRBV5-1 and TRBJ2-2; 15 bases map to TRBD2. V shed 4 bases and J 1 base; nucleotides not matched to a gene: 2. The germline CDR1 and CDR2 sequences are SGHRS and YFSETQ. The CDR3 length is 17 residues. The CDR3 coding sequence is TGCGCCAGCAGCCGGGGACTAGCGGGAGGGAACACCGGGGAGCTGTTTTTT. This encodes CASSRGLAGGNTGELFF.

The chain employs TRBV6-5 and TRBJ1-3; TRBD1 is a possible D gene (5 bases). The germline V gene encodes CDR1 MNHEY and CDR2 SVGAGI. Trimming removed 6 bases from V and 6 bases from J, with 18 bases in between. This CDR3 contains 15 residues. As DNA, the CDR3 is TGTGCCAGCAGCCCATCCTGGGGCGTAGAAAACACCATATATTTT. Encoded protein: CASSPSWGVENTIYF.

The DNA for the CDR3 is TGCGCCAGCCGCGGGCGGTTAAGCACAGATACGCAGTATTTT. Translation gives CASRGRLSTDTQYF. The V and J genes are TRBV5-1 and TRBJ2-3; tentatively, D is TRBD2 (5 bases). With 7 bases removed from V and 0 bases from J, the gap between germline ends came to 12 bases. Per the germline V gene, CDR1 is SGHRS and CDR2 is YFSETQ. The CDR3 spans 14 residues.

CDR3 sequence: CASSPEGRGEENEQFF. The CDR3 DNA is TGTGCCAGCAGCCCAGAAGGACGGGGGGAGGAGAATGAGCAGTTCTTC. The chain links TRBV5-6 to TRBJ2-1, with 7 positions matching TRBD2. V shed 4 bases and J 7 bases; nucleotides not matched to a gene: 14. Germline V CDR1 and CDR2: SGHDT, YYEEEE. The CDR3 runs to 16 residues.

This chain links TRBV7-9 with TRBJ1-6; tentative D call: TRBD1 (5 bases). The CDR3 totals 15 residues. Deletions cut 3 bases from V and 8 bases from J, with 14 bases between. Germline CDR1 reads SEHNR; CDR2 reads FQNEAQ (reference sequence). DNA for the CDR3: TGTGCCAGCAGCTTGGAAGGGGCTGTAGATTCACCCCTCCACTTT. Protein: CASSLEGAVDSPLHF.

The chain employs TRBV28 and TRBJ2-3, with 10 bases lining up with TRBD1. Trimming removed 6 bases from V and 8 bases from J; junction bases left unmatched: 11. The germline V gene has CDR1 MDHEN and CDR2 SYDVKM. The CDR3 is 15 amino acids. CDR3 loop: CASRPGQGVASTQYF. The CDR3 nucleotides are TGTGCCAGCAGGCCTGGACAGGGGGTGGCAAGTACGCAGTATTTT.